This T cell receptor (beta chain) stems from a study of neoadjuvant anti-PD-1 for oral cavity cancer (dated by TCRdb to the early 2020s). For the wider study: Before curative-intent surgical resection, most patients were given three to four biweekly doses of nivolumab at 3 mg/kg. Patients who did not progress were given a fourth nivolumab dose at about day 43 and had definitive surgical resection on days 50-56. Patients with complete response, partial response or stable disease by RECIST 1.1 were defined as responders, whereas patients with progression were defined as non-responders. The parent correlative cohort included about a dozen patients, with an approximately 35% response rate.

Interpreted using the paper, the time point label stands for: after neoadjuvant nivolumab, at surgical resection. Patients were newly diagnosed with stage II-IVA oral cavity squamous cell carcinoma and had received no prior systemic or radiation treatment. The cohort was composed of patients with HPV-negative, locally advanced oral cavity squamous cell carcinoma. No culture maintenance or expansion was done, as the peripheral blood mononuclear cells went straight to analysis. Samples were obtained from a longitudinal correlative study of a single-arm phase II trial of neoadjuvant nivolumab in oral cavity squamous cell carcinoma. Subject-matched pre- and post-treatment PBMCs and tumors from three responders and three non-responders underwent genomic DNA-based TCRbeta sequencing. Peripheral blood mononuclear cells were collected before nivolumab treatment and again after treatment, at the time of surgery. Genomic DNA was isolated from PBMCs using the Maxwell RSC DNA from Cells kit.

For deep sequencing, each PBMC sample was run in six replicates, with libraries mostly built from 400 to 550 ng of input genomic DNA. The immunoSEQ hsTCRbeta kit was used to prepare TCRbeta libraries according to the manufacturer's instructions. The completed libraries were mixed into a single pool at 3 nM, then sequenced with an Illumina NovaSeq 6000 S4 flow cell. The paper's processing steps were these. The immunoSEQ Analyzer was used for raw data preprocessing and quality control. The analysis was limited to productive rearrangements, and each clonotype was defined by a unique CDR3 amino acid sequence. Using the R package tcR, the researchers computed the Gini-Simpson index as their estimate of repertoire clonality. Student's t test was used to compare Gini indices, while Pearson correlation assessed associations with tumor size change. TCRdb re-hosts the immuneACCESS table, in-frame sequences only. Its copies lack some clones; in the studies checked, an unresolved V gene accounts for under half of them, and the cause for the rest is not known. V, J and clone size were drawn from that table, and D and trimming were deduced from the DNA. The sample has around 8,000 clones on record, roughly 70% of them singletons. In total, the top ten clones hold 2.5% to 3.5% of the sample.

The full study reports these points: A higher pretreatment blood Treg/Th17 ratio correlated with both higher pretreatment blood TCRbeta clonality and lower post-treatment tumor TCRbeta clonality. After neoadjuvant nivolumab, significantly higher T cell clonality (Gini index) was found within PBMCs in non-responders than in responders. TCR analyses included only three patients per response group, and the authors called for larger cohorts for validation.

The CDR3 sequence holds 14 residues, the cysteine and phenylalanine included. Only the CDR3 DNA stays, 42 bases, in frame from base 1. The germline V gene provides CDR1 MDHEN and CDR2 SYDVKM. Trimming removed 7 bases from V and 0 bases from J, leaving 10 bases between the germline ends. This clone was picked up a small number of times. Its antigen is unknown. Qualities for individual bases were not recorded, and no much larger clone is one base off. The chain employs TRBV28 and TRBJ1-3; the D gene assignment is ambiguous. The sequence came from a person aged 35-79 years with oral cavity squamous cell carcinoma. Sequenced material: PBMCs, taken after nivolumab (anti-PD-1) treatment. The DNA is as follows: TGTGCCAGCACCACCATAAGCTCTGGAAACACCATATATTTT. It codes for CASTTISSGNTIYF.